Presented here are 2 T cell receptor beta chains from one specimen sequenced in a study of T cells in narcolepsy (dated by TCRdb to 2017 to 2018). Libraries were prepared through the immunoSEQ multiplex PCR assay. TCRdb's version of the immuneACCESS table is confined to in-frame rearrangements and falls short of the full clone set. An unresolved V gene accounts for under half of the shortfall where checked; the remainder is of unknown origin. In this sample the table shows 20,000 to 30,000 clones, approximately 85% of which occur a single time. Together, the top ten hold 10% of the sample. The specimen was memory (CD45RA-) CD4+ T cells from blood. The cell subset or site label here, explained by the study, means: memory T cells sorted ex vivo from peripheral blood. These receptors were collected from a human donor in good health.

The chain uses TRBV11-3 and TRBJ2-7, with 10 nucleotides matching TRBD2. Germline V gene lookup returns CDR1 SGHNT and CDR2 YENEEA. The J segment lost 3 bases and the V segment lost 5 bases, leaving 7 bases of the junction unmatched. The CDR3 contains 15 residues. This CDR3 reads CASSTRTSGNYEQYF. Here the CDR3 DNA reads TGTGCCAGCAGCACCCGGACTAGCGGAAACTACGAGCAGTACTTC.

In its sample, this clone was seen once. The chain joins TRBV18 to TRBJ2-3; no clear D. The CDR3 runs 14 residues. V was shortened by 6 bases and J by 0 bases, with 10 bases between the two germline ends. Germline V gives CDR1 KGHSH, CDR2 LQKENI. The CDR3 DNA follows: TGTGCCAGCTCCATGTTCCGAAGCACAGATACGCAGTATTTT. This translates into CASSMFRSTDTQYF.